These T cell receptor beta chains were read from a single sample in a study of blood T cell repertoires in COVID-19. Some clones are missing from TCRdb's copy, which holds only in-frame ones; the method was immunoSEQ multiplex PCR. This table has approximately 28,000 clones, 87% appearing once. Material for sequencing was peripheral blood. Every receptor here comes from a man between 60 and 70 years old with active COVID-19. Both conserved end residues are part of each CDR3. D genes are given only for firm matches. Some rows have no size entry. The others give once, few or many, or a class for an expanded clone.

v_call: TRBV2
clone_size: -
j_call: TRBJ1-5
d_call: -
cdr3_nt: TGTGCCAGCAGTCTAACAGGGATGGACAATCAGCCCCAGCATTTT
cdr3_aa: CASSLTGMDNQPQHF

v_call: TRBV15
clone_size: once
j_call: TRBJ2-5
d_call: -
cdr3_nt: TGTGCCACCAGCAGGCCCGGGGAGACCCAGTACTTC
cdr3_aa: CATSRPGETQYF

v_call: TRBV15
clone_size: -
j_call: TRBJ1-6
d_call: -
cdr3_nt: TGTGCCACCAGCAGAGGGGCAGGGGAAGAATATAATTCACCCCTCCACTTT
cdr3_aa: CATSRGAGEEYNSPLHF

v_call: TRBV3-1/TRBV3-2
clone_size: -
j_call: TRBJ1-1
d_call: TRBD1
cdr3_nt: TGTGCCAGCAGCCTAGGACAGGGGACGGGGGGGAACACTGAAGCTTTCTTT
cdr3_aa: CASSLGQGTGGNTEAFF

v_call: TRBV5-1
clone_size: -
j_call: TRBJ2-5
d_call: TRBD2
cdr3_nt: TGCGCCAGCAGCTTGTTCGCGGGGGGCCAAGAGACCCAGTACTTC
cdr3_aa: CASSLFAGGQETQYF

v_call: TRBV19
clone_size: -
j_call: TRBJ2-2
d_call: TRBD1
cdr3_nt: TGTGCCAGTATCCCGGACAGGGGCTATCCCGGGGAGCTGTTTTTT
cdr3_aa: CASIPDRGYPGELFF

v_call: TRBV5-1
clone_size: -
j_call: TRBJ2-5
d_call: TRBD2
cdr3_nt: TGCGCCAGCAGCATAGCGGGGGCCGGGGAGGAGACCCAGTACTTC
cdr3_aa: CASSIAGAGEETQYF

v_call: TRBV7-3
clone_size: -
j_call: TRBJ2-3
d_call: TRBD1
cdr3_nt: TGTGCCAGCAGCTCAGTGACAGGGCGAAACACAGATACGCAGTATTTT
cdr3_aa: CASSSVTGRNTDTQYF

v_call: TRBV5-1
clone_size: -
j_call: TRBJ2-2
d_call: -
cdr3_nt: TGCGCCAGCAGCTTGGCCGTGTTCGGGGGTAGCACCGGGGAGCTGTTTTTT
cdr3_aa: CASSLAVFGGSTGELFF

v_call: TRBV30
clone_size: -
j_call: TRBJ2-3
d_call: TRBD2
cdr3_nt: TGTGCCTGGGCGCTAGCGGGGGTCACAGATACGCAGTATTTT
cdr3_aa: CAWALAGVTDTQYF

v_call: TRBV30
clone_size: -
j_call: TRBJ1-2
d_call: -
cdr3_nt: TGTGCCTGGAGTGCGGGGTCCCTAAATGGCTACACCTTC
cdr3_aa: CAWSAGSLNGYTF

v_call: TRBV28
clone_size: -
j_call: TRBJ2-3
d_call: TRBD1
cdr3_nt: TGTGCCAGCAGCCCCGACAGGGGACGGACCTACACAGATACGCAGTATTTT
cdr3_aa: CASSPDRGRTYTDTQYF

v_call: TRBV18
clone_size: -
j_call: TRBJ2-1
d_call: -
cdr3_nt: TGTGCCAGCTCACCCAAAGCGGGCTCCTACAATGAGCAGTTCTTC
cdr3_aa: CASSPKAGSYNEQFF

v_call: TRBV5-5
clone_size: -
j_call: TRBJ1-3
d_call: -
cdr3_nt: TGTGCCAGCAGACCTCAGTTGGGGGCATCTGGAAACACCATATATTTT
cdr3_aa: CASRPQLGASGNTIYF

v_call: TRBV7-9
clone_size: -
j_call: TRBJ1-2
d_call: TRBD1
cdr3_nt: TGTGCCAGCAGCTTAGATGTACAGGGGGCAGGTGGCTACACCTTC
cdr3_aa: CASSLDVQGAGGYTF

v_call: TRBV2
clone_size: -
j_call: TRBJ1-1
d_call: TRBD1
cdr3_nt: TGTGCCAGCAGAGGGGGCGCCCTAGGCACTGAAGCTTTCTTT
cdr3_aa: CASRGGALGTEAFF

v_call: TRBV6-6
clone_size: -
j_call: TRBJ2-1
d_call: TRBD2
cdr3_nt: TGTGCCAGTAAGAGCGGGGGCTACAATGAGCAGTTCTTC
cdr3_aa: CASKSGGYNEQFF

v_call: TRBV6-6
clone_size: -
j_call: TRBJ2-5
d_call: TRBD1
cdr3_nt: TGTGCCAGCAGTTCCGGACAGGGGGAAGAGACCCAGTACTTC
cdr3_aa: CASSSGQGEETQYF

v_call: TRBV4-2
clone_size: -
j_call: TRBJ1-4
d_call: -
cdr3_nt: TGTGCCAGCAGCCAGATACAGGGAGGGGTGAGTGAAAAACTGTTTTTT
cdr3_aa: CASSQIQGGVSEKLFF

v_call: TRBV4-1
clone_size: -
j_call: TRBJ2-7
d_call: TRBD1
cdr3_nt: TGCGCCAGCAGCCAGCCACTTCAGGGGGCCGAGCAGTACTTC
cdr3_aa: CASSQPLQGAEQYF

v_call: TRBV2
clone_size: -
j_call: TRBJ2-2
d_call: -
cdr3_nt: TGTGCCAGGGAGGGAGACAGGAACACCGGGGAGCTGTTTTTT
cdr3_aa: CAREGDRNTGELFF

v_call: TRBV11-1
clone_size: -
j_call: TRBJ2-7
d_call: -
cdr3_nt: TGTGCCAGCAGCTTAGTAAACCGGGAGAACGAGCAGTACTTC
cdr3_aa: CASSLVNRENEQYF

v_call: TRBV5-1
clone_size: few
j_call: TRBJ2-7
d_call: -
cdr3_nt: TGCGCCAGCAGCTCCAACCATGGCGGGACTCCACAGCAGTACTTC
cdr3_aa: CASSSNHGGTPQQYF

v_call: TRBV19
clone_size: -
j_call: TRBJ2-4
d_call: TRBD1
cdr3_nt: TGTGCCAGTAGTATAGGGGACAGGCCCCCGGAAAACATTCAGTACTTC
cdr3_aa: CASSIGDRPPENIQYF

v_call: TRBV5-1
clone_size: -
j_call: TRBJ2-7
d_call: -
cdr3_nt: TGCGCCAGCAGCTTGCTGGGGCCAGGCTACGAGCAGTACTTC
cdr3_aa: CASSLLGPGYEQYF

v_call: TRBV6-1
clone_size: -
j_call: TRBJ2-2
d_call: -
cdr3_nt: TGTGCCAGCAGTGATAGGGGACTTTCGAACACCGGGGAGCTGTTTTTT
cdr3_aa: CASSDRGLSNTGELFF

v_call: TRBV28
clone_size: -
j_call: TRBJ1-2
d_call: TRBD1
cdr3_nt: TGTGCCAGCAGTGCCGGGACAGGGCCTAACTATGGCTACACCTTC
cdr3_aa: CASSAGTGPNYGYTF

v_call: TRBV28
clone_size: -
j_call: TRBJ1-5
d_call: TRBD1
cdr3_nt: TGTGCCAGCAGGGAACCGGGACAGGGGGTTAGACAGCCCCAGCATTTT
cdr3_aa: CASREPGQGVRQPQHF

v_call: TRBV27
clone_size: -
j_call: TRBJ2-5
d_call: -
cdr3_nt: TGTGCCAGCAGTTTATCCCATCAAGAGACCCAGTACTTC
cdr3_aa: CASSLSHQETQYF

v_call: TRBV2
clone_size: -
j_call: TRBJ1-1
d_call: -
cdr3_nt: TGTGCCAGCGGCCAGGGGGAAGCTTTCTTT
cdr3_aa: CASGQGEAFF

v_call: TRBV10-1
clone_size: -
j_call: TRBJ2-3
d_call: -
cdr3_nt: TGCGCCAGCAACCCCTCTAGTCCGCAGTATTTT
cdr3_aa: CASNPSSPQYF

v_call: TRBV6-5
clone_size: -
j_call: TRBJ2-7
d_call: TRBD1
cdr3_nt: TGTGCCAGCAGTTATGGGACAGGGTTCTACGAGCAGTACTTC
cdr3_aa: CASSYGTGFYEQYF

v_call: TRBV6-5
clone_size: few
j_call: TRBJ2-2
d_call: -
cdr3_nt: TGTGCCAGCAAGCGGCTAGAGAGGACCGGGGAGCTGTTTTTT
cdr3_aa: CASKRLERTGELFF

v_call: TRBV5-8
clone_size: few
j_call: TRBJ1-2
d_call: TRBD1
cdr3_nt: TGTGCCAGCAGCCAGACGACAGGGCTGGGAGGCTACACCTTC
cdr3_aa: CASSQTTGLGGYTF

v_call: TRBV6-5
clone_size: -
j_call: TRBJ1-1
d_call: -
cdr3_nt: TGTGCCAGCAGTTACTCGGACAGAAACACTGAAGCTTTCTTT
cdr3_aa: CASSYSDRNTEAFF

v_call: TRBV13
clone_size: -
j_call: TRBJ2-1
d_call: TRBD1
cdr3_nt: TGTGCCAGCAGCTGGAGGGACAGGGGCCCGTACAATGAGCAGTTCTTC
cdr3_aa: CASSWRDRGPYNEQFF

v_call: TRBV30
clone_size: -
j_call: TRBJ2-3
d_call: -
cdr3_nt: TGTGCCTGGACCGGGACAGATACGCAGTATTTT
cdr3_aa: CAWTGTDTQYF